The present TCR beta chain was sequenced within a study of blood T cell repertoires in COVID-19. Background on the study: Collection of acute and convalescent COVID-19 samples took place in the United States, Italy and Spain.

Per germline, CDR1 SGDLS and CDR2 YYNGEE. This CDR3 comprises 14 residues. V was clipped by 3 bases and J by 5 bases, with 12 bases between them. The Seattle patients joined while their infection was active and were tracked longitudinally afterward. Here immunoSEQ multiplex PCR was the method, and the copy in TCRdb shows in-frame clones only, minus some. Among around 310,000 clones listed, 90% were seen once. This TCR was sampled from a woman in her forties with COVID-19, enrolled during active disease. The V call is TRBV9, the J call TRBJ2-1; D is possibly TRBD1 (6 bases). Sequenced sample: peripheral blood. CDR3 region: CASSERGINNEQFF. In nucleotides, the CDR3 is TGTGCCAGCAGCGAGAGGGGGATCAACAATGAGCAGTTCTTC. Complete variable domain (other parts from reference TRBV9 and TRBJ2-1): DSGVTQTPKHLITATGQRVTLRCSPRSGDLSVYWYQQSLDQGLQFLIQYYNGEERAKGNILERFSAQQFPDLHSELNLSSLELGDSALYFCASSERGINNEQFFGPGTRLTVL.